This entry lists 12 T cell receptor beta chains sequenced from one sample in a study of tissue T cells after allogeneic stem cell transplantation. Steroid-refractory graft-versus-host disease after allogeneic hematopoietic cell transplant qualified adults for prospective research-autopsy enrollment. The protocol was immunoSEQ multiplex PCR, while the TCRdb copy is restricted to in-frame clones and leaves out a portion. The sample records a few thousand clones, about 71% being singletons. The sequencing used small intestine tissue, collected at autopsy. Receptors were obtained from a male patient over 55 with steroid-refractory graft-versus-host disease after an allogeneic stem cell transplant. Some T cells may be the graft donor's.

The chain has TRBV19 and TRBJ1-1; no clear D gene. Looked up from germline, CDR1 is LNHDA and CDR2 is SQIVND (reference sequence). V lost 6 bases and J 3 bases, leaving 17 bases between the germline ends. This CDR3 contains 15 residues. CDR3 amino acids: CASRTGPRRDTEAFF. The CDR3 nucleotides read TGTGCCAGTAGGACGGGCCCTCGGAGGGACACTGAAGCTTTCTTT.

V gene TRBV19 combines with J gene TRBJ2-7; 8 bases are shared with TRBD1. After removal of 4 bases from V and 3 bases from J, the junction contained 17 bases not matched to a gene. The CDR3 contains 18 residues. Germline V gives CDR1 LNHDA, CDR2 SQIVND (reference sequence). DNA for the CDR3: TGTGCCAGTAGTACGATCAGCTTACAGACAGGGGTGATCTACGAGCAGTACTTC. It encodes CASSTISLQTGVIYEQYF.

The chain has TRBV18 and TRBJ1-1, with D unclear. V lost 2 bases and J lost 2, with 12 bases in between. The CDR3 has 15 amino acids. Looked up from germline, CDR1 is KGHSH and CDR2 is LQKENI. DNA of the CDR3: TGTGCCAGCTCACCAGGAAGCAGTACTAACACTGAAGCTTTCTTT. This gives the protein CASSPGSSTNTEAFF.

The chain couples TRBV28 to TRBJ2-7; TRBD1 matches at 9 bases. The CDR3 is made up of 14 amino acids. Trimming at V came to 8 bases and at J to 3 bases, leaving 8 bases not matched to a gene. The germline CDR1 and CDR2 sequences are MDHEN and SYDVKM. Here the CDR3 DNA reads TGTGCCAGCCGCCAACAGGGGGCGGGCTACGAGCAGTACTTC. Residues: CASRQQGAGYEQYF.

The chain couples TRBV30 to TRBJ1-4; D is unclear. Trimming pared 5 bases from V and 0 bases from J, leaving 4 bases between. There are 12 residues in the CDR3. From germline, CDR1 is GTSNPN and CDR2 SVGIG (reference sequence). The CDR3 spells CAWGSTNEKLFF. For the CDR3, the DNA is TGTGCCTGGGGCTCAACTAATGAAAAACTGTTTTTT.

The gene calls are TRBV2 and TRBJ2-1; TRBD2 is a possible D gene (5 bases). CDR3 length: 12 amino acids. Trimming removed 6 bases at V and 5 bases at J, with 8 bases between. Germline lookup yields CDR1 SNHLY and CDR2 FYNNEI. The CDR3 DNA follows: TGTGCCAGCAGGGAGGTCGACAATGAGCAGTTCTTC. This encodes CASREVDNEQFF.

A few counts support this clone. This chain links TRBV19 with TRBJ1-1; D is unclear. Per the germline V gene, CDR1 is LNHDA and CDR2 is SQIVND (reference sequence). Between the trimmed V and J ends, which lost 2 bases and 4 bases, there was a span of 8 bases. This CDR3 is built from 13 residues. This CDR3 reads CASSISSLTEAFF. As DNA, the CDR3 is TGTGCCAGTAGTATAAGCAGCCTCACTGAAGCTTTCTTT.

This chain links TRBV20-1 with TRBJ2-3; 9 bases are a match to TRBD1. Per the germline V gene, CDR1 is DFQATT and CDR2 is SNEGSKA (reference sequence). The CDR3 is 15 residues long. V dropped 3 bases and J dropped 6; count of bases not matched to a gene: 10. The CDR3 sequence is CSASIRTGELDTQYF. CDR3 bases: TGCAGTGCTAGTATACGGACAGGGGAATTGGATACGCAGTATTTT.

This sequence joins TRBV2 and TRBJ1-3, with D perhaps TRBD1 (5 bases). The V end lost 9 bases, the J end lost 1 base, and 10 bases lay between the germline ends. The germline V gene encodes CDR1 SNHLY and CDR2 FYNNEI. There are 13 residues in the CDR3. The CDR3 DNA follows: TGTGCCAGAACCTCAGGGTCTGGAAACACCATATATTTT. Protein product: CARTSGSGNTIYF.

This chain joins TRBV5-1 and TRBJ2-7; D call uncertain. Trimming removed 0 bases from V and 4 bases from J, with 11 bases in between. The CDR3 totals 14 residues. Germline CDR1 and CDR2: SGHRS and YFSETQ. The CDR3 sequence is CASSLAVTQYEQYF. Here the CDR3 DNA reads TGCGCCAGCAGCTTGGCGGTCACCCAGTACGAGCAGTACTTC.

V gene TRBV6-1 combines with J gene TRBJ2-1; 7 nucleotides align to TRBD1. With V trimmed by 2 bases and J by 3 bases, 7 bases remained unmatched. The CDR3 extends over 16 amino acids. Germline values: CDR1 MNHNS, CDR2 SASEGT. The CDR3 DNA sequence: TGTGCCAGCAGTGAAAGCCGGGACAGCCTCTACAATGAGCAGTTCTTC. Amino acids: CASSESRDSLYNEQFF.

Here the CDR3 reads CASSLDSGAIGEKLFF. Here the CDR3 DNA reads TGCGCCAGCAGCTTGGACAGCGGCGCGATCGGTGAAAAACTGTTTTTT. The rearrangement joins TRBV5-1 to TRBJ1-4; D remains ambiguous. Deletions cut 0 bases from V and 7 bases from J, with 16 bases between. The CDR3 length is 16 residues. CDR1 SGHRS and CDR2 YFSETQ come from the germline V gene. Full variable domain (rest looked up from reference TRBV5-1 and TRBJ1-4): KAGVTQTPRYLIKTRGQQVTLSCSPISGHRSVSWYQQTPGQGLQFLFEYFSETQRNKGNFPGRFSGRQFSNSRSEMNVSTLELGDSALYLCASSLDSGAIGEKLFFGSGTQLSVL.